The 23 T cell receptor beta chains below come from one sample, sequenced in a study of T cell responses to AZD1222 COVID-19 vaccine (dated by TCRdb to 2020 to 2022). Library prep was done by the immunoSEQ multiplex PCR assay. TCRdb stores this immuneACCESS table with in-frame sequences only. Part of the clones is absent; in the studies checked, under half of the shortfall reflects unresolved V genes, and no reason is known for the rest. Within this sample are 150,000 or so clones, with 85% to 90% of them counted one time only. In total, the top ten clones hold 4.3% of the sample. In the paper's terms, the time point label means: about 28 days (+/-7) after the second vaccine dose. The sample's treatment or condition label is to be understood as: meningococcal conjugate vaccine given as trial control. The source was peripheral blood, collected 28 days after the second dose of the MenACWY control vaccine. Receptors were obtained from an adult who received the MenACWY meningococcal vaccine as a control.

The rearrangement uses TRBV7-2 and TRBJ1-2, with D perhaps TRBD1 (6 bases). The germline CDR1 and CDR2 sequences are SGHTA and FQGNSA. The CDR3 is 14 amino acids. Trimming took off 0 bases at V and 4 bases at J, with 9 bases between the two ends. The CDR3 DNA sequence: TGTGCCAGCAGCTTAGCGCGGGGGCCCTATGGCTACACCTTC. Amino acid sequence: CASSLARGPYGYTF.

J is TRBJ2-3 and V is TRBV12-3 or TRBV12-4; 9 bases fit TRBD2. V was pared by 8 bases and J by 6 bases, with 6 bases of the junction left unmatched. The CDR3 totals 13 residues. DNA of the CDR3: TGTGCCAGCGGGCGGGAGGGCCGTGATACGCAGTATTTT. Its protein product is CASGREGRDTQYF.

The chain joins TRBV10-3 to TRBJ1-3, with a possible D match to TRBD1 (5 bases). Trimming removed 2 bases from V and 5 bases from J, with 16 bases in between. CDR1 is ENHRY and CDR2 is SYGVKD in the germline V gene. The CDR3 sequence is 16 residues long. In DNA form, the CDR3 reads TGTGCCATCAGTGAGGCGACAGTCTCTTCGAGAAACACCATATATTTT. Amino acid sequence: CAISEATVSSRNTIYF.

The V and J genes are TRBV6-5 and TRBJ2-3, with TRBD2 matching over 9 bases. This CDR3 has 12 amino acids. Germline CDR1 MNHEY, CDR2 SVGAGI. V was clipped by 6 bases and J by 5 bases; unmatched bases: 0. Here the CDR3 DNA reads TGTGCCAGCAGAGCGGGAGGAGATACGCAGTATTTT. This sequence encodes CASRAGGDTQYF.

V gene TRBV14 combines with J gene TRBJ2-2; D is ambiguous. The germline gives CDR1 SGHDN, CDR2 FVKESK. This CDR3 is 13 amino acids long. Trimming left V 4 bases short and J 6 bases short, with 9 bases between. The CDR3 coding sequence is TGTGCCAGCAGCCTGCAGGAGCCCGGGGAGCTGTTTTTT. Amino acid sequence: CASSLQEPGELFF.

This clone was recorded only once. This chain uses TRBV15 with TRBJ2-7, with D possibly being TRBD2 (6 bases). V lost 1 base, J lost 1 base, and 14 bases lay in between. The CDR3 has 16 residues. CDR1 is LNHNV, CDR2 YYDKDF, per germline (reference sequence). The CDR3 DNA reads as TGTGCCACCAGCAGAGGCCAAGCGGGCCAATCCTACGAGCAGTACTTC. Translation gives CATSRGQAGQSYEQYF.

Here the CDR3 DNA reads TGTGGGACAGGATCATCTGGAAACACCATATATTTT. Protein sequence: CGTGSSGNTIYF. This chain connects TRBV7-9 to TRBJ1-3; 7 nucleotides agree with TRBD1. CDR3 length: 12 amino acids. Germline loops: CDR1 SEHNR, CDR2 FQNEAQ (reference sequence).

This chain joins TRBV5-4 and TRBJ1-1, with TRBD1 matching over 10 bases. V dropped 4 bases and J dropped 5; count of bases not matched to a gene: 11. Germline CDR1 and CDR2: SGHNT and YYREEE (reference sequence). CDR3 length: 16 amino acids. CDR3: CASSPGPGQGPTEAFF. The CDR3 region has the DNA TGTGCCAGCAGCCCCGGCCCGGGACAGGGGCCTACTGAAGCTTTCTTT.

The genes are TRBV5-1 and TRBJ2-5; 11 nucleotides line up with TRBD2. Germline CDR1 is SGHRS and CDR2 is YFSETQ. Unmatched junction bases numbered 4, after V lost 1 base and J lost 5 bases. The CDR3 is made up of 15 amino acids. CDR3 sequence reads: CASSLLAGGEETQYF. The CDR3 DNA follows: TGCGCCAGCAGCTTGCTAGCGGGAGGAGAGGAGACCCAGTACTTC.

The chain combines TRBV27 with TRBJ1-5; tentatively, D is TRBD1 (6 bases). The CDR3 length is 15 residues. Germline CDR1 MNHEY, CDR2 SMNVEV (reference sequence). Trimming cost V 0 bases and J 2 bases, with 8 bases left between them. CDR3 bases: TGTGCCAGCAGTTTATCCAGGGGTGGCAATCAGCCCCAGCATTTT. It codes for CASSLSRGGNQPQHF.

The chain employs TRBV24-1 and TRBJ2-1; 8 bases align to TRBD1. CDR3 size: 13 residues. V lost 6 bases and J lost 7; bases outside the gene matches: 4. From germline, CDR1 is KGHDR and CDR2 SFDVKD. The CDR3 spells CATSPDRDNEQFF. The CDR3 DNA is TGTGCCACCAGTCCGGACAGGGATAATGAGCAGTTCTTC.

The chain uses TRBV7-2 and TRBJ1-5, with 7 nucleotides matching TRBD1. The V segment lost 8 bases and the J segment 6 bases; nucleotides outside the gene matches: 13. Germline CDR1 is SGHTA and CDR2 is FQGNSA. The CDR3 runs 15 residues. The CDR3 DNA sequence: TGTGCCAGCGCCCCACAGGGGAGGGGGGGTCAGCCCCAGCATTTT. Translating it yields CASAPQGRGGQPQHF.

This clone was seen once. This rearrangement joins TRBV12-3 or TRBV12-4 to TRBJ1-5; possible D gene TRBD1, 6 bases. The CDR3 sequence is 13 residues long. With 6 bases removed from V and 4 bases from J, the gap between germline ends came to 10 bases. Here the CDR3 reads CASSLGQNQPQHF. CDR3 in DNA: TGTGCCAGCAGCCTAGGACAGAATCAGCCCCAGCATTTT.

The chain recombines TRBV6-2 or TRBV6-3 with TRBJ2-4; D is uncertain. Trimming left V 2 bases short and J 7 bases short, with 6 bases between. The CDR3 is made up of 12 amino acids. CDR1 is MNHEY and CDR2 is SVGEGT in the germline V gene. CDR3 loop: CASSYNSNIQYF. CDR3 nucleotides: TGTGCCAGCAGTTACAACTCCAACATTCAGTACTTC.

Ten or more counts support this clone. This sequence joins TRBV6-5 and TRBJ1-6, with D perhaps matching TRBD1 (5 bases). Trimming pared 0 bases from V and 7 bases from J, leaving 10 bases between. This CDR3 region has 15 residues. The germline V gene encodes CDR1 MNHEY and CDR2 SVGAGI. The CDR3 DNA reads as TGTGCCAGCAGTTACTCGGCAGGGAGGAATTCACCCCTCCACTTT. Translation gives CASSYSAGRNSPLHF.

Regarding this clone: The same CDR3 arises from other DNA sequences in this sample as well. The chain has TRBV20-1 and TRBJ2-7; D is undetermined. Trimming removed 3 bases at V and 4 bases at J, with 4 bases between. The CDR3 is 10 amino acids. Germline V CDR1 and CDR2: DFQATT, SNEGSKA (reference sequence). For the CDR3, the DNA is TGCAGTGCTAGGCTTTACGAGCAGTACTTC. Translated, it gives CSARLYEQYF.

This clone was counted a few times. V usage is TRBV10-1 and J usage is TRBJ1-1; possibly TRBD1 for D (6 bases). Looked up from germline, CDR1 is WNHNN and CDR2 is SYGVQD (reference sequence). CDR3 length: 13 amino acids. Trimming took 7 bases from V and 1 from J, leaving 10 bases between them. In nucleotides, the CDR3 is TGCGCCAGCACTAACAGGGAGAACACTGAAGCTTTCTTT. As protein: CASTNRENTEAFF.

V and J are TRBV6-4 and TRBJ2-1; D is uncertain. The CDR3 is 15 amino acids. V was pared by 2 bases and J by 6 bases, with 14 bases between. The germline V gene encodes CDR1 MRHNA and CDR2 SNTAGT. Here the CDR3 DNA reads TGTGCCAGCAGTGACCTCTGGACCAGCCCCAATGAGCAGTTCTTC. This translates into CASSDLWTSPNEQFF.

V and J are TRBV19 and TRBJ1-1; 9 bases match TRBD1. The CDR3 consists of 15 residues. CDR1 LNHDA and CDR2 SQIVND come from the germline V gene (reference sequence). Germline trimming cut 7 bases from V and 3 bases from J; bases unmatched to any gene: 9. Here the CDR3 DNA reads TGTGCCAGTATGGGACAGGGTTTCCCGGACACTGAAGCTTTCTTT. As protein: CASMGQGFPDTEAFF.

J is TRBJ1-2 and V is TRBV28, with TRBD1 matching 8 bases. There are 17 residues in the CDR3. Looked up from germline, CDR1 is MDHEN and CDR2 is SYDVKM. V gave up 2 bases and J gave up 8 bases; unmatched junction bases: 16. CDR3 in DNA: TGTGCCAGCAGTTTAAGTGCCTCAGGGGGCGAGTCCAAGGGCTACACCTTC. Its protein is CASSLSASGGESKGYTF.

The sample holds one count of this clone. V and J are TRBV6-2 or TRBV6-3 and TRBJ2-3; D perhaps matches TRBD2 (5 bases). The CDR3 runs to 14 residues. CDR1 MNHEY and CDR2 SVGEGT come from the germline V gene. V was cut by 0 bases and J by 6 bases, with 10 bases left in between. The CDR3 DNA reads TGTGCCAGCAGTTACTCGACGGGGTCGGATACGCAGTATTTT. Residues: CASSYSTGSDTQYF.

J is TRBJ1-2 and V is TRBV2; D possibly corresponds to TRBD1 (6 bases). V was cut by 6 bases and J by 5 bases, with 16 bases left in between. The CDR3 is made up of 14 amino acids. In germline, CDR1 is SNHLY, CDR2 FYNNEI. CDR3 sequence reads: CASRALTGSYGYTF. CDR3 bases: TGTGCCAGCAGAGCCTTAACAGGGTCGTATGGCTACACCTTC.

The CDR3 region is CASSSSQGRSGNTIYF. The DNA of the CDR3 is TGTGCCAGCAGCTCCTCACAGGGTCGCTCTGGAAACACCATATATTTT. The chain uses TRBV7-2 and TRBJ1-3; D might be TRBD1 (6 bases). V dropped 4 bases and J dropped 0 bases, with 13 bases sitting between them. Germline lookup yields CDR1 SGHTA and CDR2 FQGNSA. There are 16 residues in the CDR3.